This T cell receptor beta chain was recovered during a study of blood T cell repertoires in COVID-19 (dated by TCRdb to the early 2020s). About the investigation overall: Samples covering the acute and convalescent phases of COVID-19 were provided by collaborators in the United States, Italy and Spain. The prospective study material was composed of cDNA or gDNA derived from T cells, B-cell-depleted T cells, or PBMCs. Subjects who had been exposed to COVID-19, were actively infected with it, or had recovered from it provided the deeply sampled blood TCRbeta repertoires that made up the dataset. The repertoires were made available in a free public database intended to serve as a resource for research on the immune response to SARS-CoV-2. The samples were drawn from two sources: the first 160 participants of the ongoing ImmuneRACE study, and 1,200 or so subjects contributed by 6 global collaborators. The sample metadata nearly always contained a de-identified subject ID, COVID-19 status, age in years and sex. Where HLA class I and class II types were available, the types were taken from metadata supplied by the sample provider, not from assay-based typing. Study-wide findings and limitations: The amount of clinical and demographic metadata varied by source and participant and was provided uncurated.

TCRbeta CDR3 regions were amplified from genomic DNA by means of the immunoSEQ Assay, a bias-controlled multiplex PCR. The original methods were these. The number of nucleated cells in each sample was estimated by amplification of reference gene primers within the assay. To quantify the absolute abundance of each unique TCRbeta CDR3 rearrangement, sequence reads were collapsed and filtered. For each sample, productive Simpson clonality was calculated as the square root of Simpson's diversity index across productive rearrangements. What TCRdb holds here is the immuneACCESS table cut down to in-frame rearrangements. Part of the clones is not present; checked against another copy, under half of the missing clones reflect an unresolved V gene, and the others are unexplained. V, J and clone size are those of that table, while D and trimming were read from the DNA. Here the sample has 110,000 or so clones; approximately 85% occur a single time. Jointly, the top ten make up 5% to 6.5% of the sample.

A remark on this clone: What this receptor recognizes is not known. The input lacks base qualities; no much larger clone sits a single base away.

From its cysteine to its phenylalanine, the CDR3 spans 12 amino acids. Only the CDR3 portion is preserved as DNA: 36 bases, with reading frame beginning at the first base. For CDR1 and CDR2, the germline V gene lists SGHTA and FQGNSA. V is clipped by 3 bases and J by 9 bases, and the sequence between their germline boundaries is 9 bases long. In Seattle, one collaborating source enrolled patients while the infection was active and tracked those patients longitudinally over the course of disease. Each collaborating institution followed its own protocols to collect whole blood in K2EDTA tubes. For TCRbeta analysis, collaborators shipped samples in one of three forms: frozen whole blood, isolated PBMCs, or DNA extracted from either of those sample types.

Sequenced material: peripheral blood. The V and J genes are TRBV7-2 and TRBJ1-5; no D segment can be confidently identified. The receptor was isolated from a woman aged 60 to 75 with COVID-19, enrolled during active disease. The DNA sequence reads TGTGCCAGCAGCTTCGGAGAGCGGCCCCAGCATTTT. This gives the protein CASSFGERPQHF. Beyond the CDR3, the reference TRBV7-2 and TRBJ1-5 genes provide the residues; the full variable domain reads: GAGVSQSPSNKVTEKGKDVELRCDPISGHTALYWYRQSLGQGLEFLIYFQGNSAPDKSGLPSDRFSAERTGGSVSTLTIQRTQQEDSAVYLCASSFGERPQHFGDGTRLSIL.